Given below is one TCR beta chain in context. Its target is not known. The data belong to a study of beta chain features in type 1 diabetes. Across the whole study: Sorted cells examined across all samples numbered 95 million to 120 million.

The study's findings and limits: Shorter templates might be favored by PCR, and equally so in patients and in controls. Type 1 diabetes patients had TCRB CDR3s that were shorter (moderately but significantly so) in all four CD4+ subsets.

V lost 5 bases to trimming and J lost 2 bases, with 9 bases between them. The germline V gene encodes CDR1 KGHSH and CDR2 LQKENI. The CDR3 consists of 14 residues. CD4+ naive, central memory, regulatory and stem cell-like memory cells were sorted via CD45RO/CCR7/CD25/CD127/CD95/CD27. Expressed TCRB transcripts were sequenced because the entire RNA isolate underwent reverse transcription. Sequenced naive, central memory and regulatory T cell samples produced an average of approximately 3.5 million reads. Some clones are missing from TCRdb's copy, which holds only in-frame ones; the method was immunoSEQ multiplex PCR. The sample has 50,000 to 70,000 clones; around 53% are singletons.

The sequencing sample was made of Tregs from blood. The J gene is TRBJ2-2, the V gene TRBV18, with a possible D match to TRBD2 (6 bases). The receptor comes from a middle-aged woman with type 1 diabetes. CDR3 coding DNA: TGTGCCAGCTCATGGGCGGGAAACACCGGGGAGCTGTTTTTT. Encoded protein: CASSWAGNTGELFF.